This T cell receptor (beta chain) was identified during a study of cytomegalovirus exposure and HLA in healthy donors. Sequenced by immunoSEQ multiplex PCR; TCRdb stores in-frame clones only, minus some. The table records about 360,000 clones, 80% to 90% of them present only once. A note on this clone: Antigen specificity is unknown.

The germline V gene encodes CDR1 SNHLY and CDR2 FYNNEI. This CDR3 has 13 residues. V was trimmed by 8 bases and J by 4 bases, leaving 12 bases between them. Overall study findings and caveats: The study found most TCR sequences rare, yet found some public TCRs in many donors. The classifier, whose performance was assessed in both the original and validation cohorts, reportedly diagnosed cytomegalovirus status with high specificity and sensitivity. It was confirmed in vitro that a few of the CMV-associated chains were specific for CMV antigens.

This clonotype originated in a woman in her late teens or twenties in good health and CMV-seronegative. Source material: PBMCs. This sequence joins TRBV2 and TRBJ2-1; the D is unclear. The CDR3 DNA is TGTGCCAGCCCGGATCGGGTTTACAATGAGCAGTTCTTC. It yields the protein CASPDRVYNEQFF.